The entry that follows covers one T cell receptor beta chain sequence. In the PCR, 60 Vbeta and 13 Jbeta primers were used. Only in-frame clones appear in the TCRdb table, and some are missing; sequencing was by immunoSEQ multiplex PCR. This table holds some 120,000 clones, 55% to 75% found once. This sample was taken from a study of cytomegalovirus exposure and HLA in healthy donors. The study sampled nominally healthy donors, though unrecorded immune exposures were likely. This receptor was obtained from a man aged 25-45 years in good health and CMV-seropositive. Material: PBMCs.

The CDR3 spells CASSLRGTEAFF. The DNA for the CDR3 is TGTGCCAGCAGCCTCAGGGGCACTGAAGCTTTCTTT. V gene TRBV6-6 combines with J gene TRBJ1-1; D possibly corresponds to TRBD1 (6 bases). CDR1 is MNHNY, CDR2 SVGAGI, per germline (reference sequence). The V end lost 6 bases, the J end lost 4 bases, and 9 bases lay between the germline ends. The CDR3 is 12 residues long.